The entry below gives a single TCR beta chain sequence along with its context. What it recognizes is unknown. The sample belongs to a study of CD8 T cells in Susac syndrome. The trim removed 2 bases at V and 2 bases at J, leaving 0 bases unmatched. Germline V lookup: CDR1 SGHAT, CDR2 FQNNGV. This CDR3 is built from 15 residues. It was with random hexamers that roughly 0.5 to 1 ug RNA was reverse transcribed. The method of amplification for TCR beta CDR3 was immunoSEQ multiplex PCR, covering 54 Vbeta and 13 Jbeta. TCRdb itself ran the immunoSEQ multiplex PCR reads through MiXCR, one entry per CDR3 protein. The sample consists of some 47,000 distinct CDR3 sequences, more than 85% of them appearing once. Study-wide findings and caveats: The study recognized that its TCR sequencing and HLA analysis covered a relatively small number of individuals.

Sequencing of TCR beta was undertaken in CD8+ and CD4+ T cells derived from blood. Through negative isolation, CD4+ and CD8+ T cells were obtained, while TEMRA cells were enriched using FACS. The sequencing sample was made of CD8+ T cells from PBMCs. The TCR was taken from a human donor in good health. This rearrangement joins TRBV11-2 to TRBJ2-1, with 10 bases matching TRBD2. The CDR3 region is CASSLSGGAYNEQFF. The CDR3 coding sequence is TGTGCCAGCAGCTTAAGCGGGGGGGCCTACAATGAGCAGTTCTTC.